The entry that follows covers one T cell receptor beta chain sequence. Its specificity is unknown. This sample stems from a study of PD-1 blockade in classical Hodgkin lymphoma. Study findings and constraints: Patients newly diagnosed and complete responders had comparable baseline diversity.

The method was immunoSEQ multiplex PCR; TCRdb's version includes in-frame clones alone and lacks a portion of them. Of 50,000 to 75,000 clones in the sample, around 89% are singletons; the top ten hold 12%. Each of the patients experienced relapse following autologous stem cell transplantation, and their brentuximab vedotin exposure differed. Complete response, partial response or progressive disease constituted the best response categories observed. The germline gives CDR1 SGHRS, CDR2 YFSETQ. CDR3 length: 12 amino acids. V was pared by 0 bases and J by 3 bases, with 3 bases between. The receptor was isolated from a human donor with classical Hodgkin lymphoma. The sequencing used peripheral blood mononuclear cells (PBMCs), collected at baseline. The chain joins TRBV5-1 to TRBJ1-2; D uncertain. The CDR3 DNA is TGCGCCAGCAGCTTGGAGGACTATGGCTACACCTTC. It codes for CASSLEDYGYTF.